This T cell receptor (beta chain) is from a study of shared clonotypes between healthy human individuals (dated by TCRdb to the early 2020s). Study-wide context: The cohort comprised a couple of women and a few men aged 18 to 49 years. The study deeply sequenced blood TCR repertoires of roughly five healthy adults to estimate repertoire size and the extent of clonotype sharing between individuals. Leukapheresis yielded between about 0.9 and 8.9 billion PBMCs per donor. For each donor, CD4 naive and CD4 memory were each given three plates, CD8 naive was given two plates, and CD8 memory was given one plate. To increase sequencing depth and limit assay-specific biases, TCR repertoire library preparation and sequencing were carried out by different laboratories using diverse techniques.

Using the deep immunoSEQ assay, multiplex PCR amplified TCR CDR3 regions from genomic DNA. Extracted genomic DNA from each cell subset was distributed evenly across all wells of several immunoSEQ 96-well plates, and each plate was treated as a replicate. For sorted subsets, approximately 0.2 ug of genomic DNA, equivalent to some 30,000 T cell genomes, went into each replicate PCR. Purified libraries were measured with a Qubit 3.0 fluorometer, size-checked on a Bioanalyzer 2100, and measured again with the KAPA Library Quantification kit. Every immunoSEQ 96-well plate was sequenced on a dedicated single-read 150-cycle Illumina NextSeq 550 flow cell. The study's processing was this. The immunoSEQ output contained only junctional sequences without quality scores, so filtering could not match that applied to full-length reads. Sequences were annotated with PyIR, a Python wrapper for IgBLAST v1.9, and V/J genes and CDR3 were assigned using IMGT germline references. Any read was removed if the V/J assignment was weak (E-value above 1e-6), the CDR3 was missing, or the read contained stop codons, out-of-frame junctions, or ambiguous translated residues. V3J clonotypes were defined as sequences sharing the same inferred V gene, J gene, and CDR3 amino acid sequence. The percentage overlap between two repertoires was calculated by dividing the number of shared unique clonotypes by the size of the smaller repertoire. Richness of each repertoire was evaluated using RTK rarefaction, the Chao1 estimator, and Recon v2.1 estimates of unobserved clonotypes. OLGA was used to compute generation probabilities for all TCRbeta clonotypes that the gDNA method yielded from a few donors. What TCRdb holds here is the immuneACCESS table cut down to in-frame rearrangements. Part of the clones is not present; checked against another copy, under half of the missing clones reflect an unresolved V gene, and the others are unexplained. V and J calls and clone size come straight from that table; D and trimming were deduced from the DNA. Present in this sample are over 950,000 clones, approximately 75% of which were seen just once. The ten most abundant clones make up almost 0.9% of the sample.

V and J are trimmed by 1 base and 0 bases, and the gene matches miss 5 bases of the junction. The CDR3 numbers 18 residues from cysteine through phenylalanine. Left in the record is the CDR3 DNA by itself, 54 bases read in frame from the first base. The germline V gene provides CDR1 SGHTA and CDR2 FQGNSA. About this clone itself: This clone's antigen is unknown. No base quality values were provided; no much bigger clone lies one nucleotide off. This sample also contains other DNA sequences that code for the same CDR3.

Paper-wide results and their limitations: Sampling was limited to blood, and TCR repertoires in tissue likely differ from TCR repertoires in blood. The small number of donors limited the genetic and exposure-history diversity represented. Even with the large sequencing depth, rarefaction of the sorted-subset datasets indicated that sequencing was incomplete. Larger estimated clonotype richness was generally found for naive subsets than for memory subsets. Sharing across several donors was observed for roughly 5% of naive CD4, about 4% of naive CD8, over 2% of memory CD4, and roughly 0.43% of memory CD8 clonotypes. Higher generation probabilities were observed for clonotypes shared by all four sorted-subset donors than for non-shared clonotypes. Pairwise subsampling led to the expectation that sequencing depth would affect the degree of clonotype sharing among donors.

The donors were healthy, HIV-negative adults with no recently reported acute infections or vaccinations. Every donor was a Caucasian adult living in Nashville, Tennessee, USA. Magnetic negative selection was used to enrich CD4+ T cells, after which naive cells were positively selected on CD45RA and the negative fraction became the memory subset. Blood was obtained by leukapheresis, after which PBMCs were separated by Ficoll-Histopaque density gradient centrifugation and cryopreserved in liquid nitrogen vapor phase. Analytical flow cytometry was used to check the purity and quantity of each magnetically sorted T cell population. Genomic DNA was isolated from each sorted fraction and quantified by UV absorbance on a Nanodrop 2000c.

The sequenced sample was memory CD4+ T cells from PBMCs. The cell subset or site label here, explained by the study, means: CD45RA-negative fraction. The chain is made from TRBV7-2 and TRBJ2-3, with TRBD2 identical over 12 junction bases. This TCR came from a man between 18 and 35 years old in good health. Some clones in this sample may be carry-over from other donors' samples. The DNA sequence is given as TGTGCCAGCAGCTTAGTCCTAGCGGGAGGGCCTAGCACAGATACGCAGTATTTT. Its product reads: CASSLVLAGGPSTDTQYF.